This note documents a single T cell receptor (beta chain) sequence. Its cognate antigen is unknown. The CDR3 loop spans 14 amino acids. Germline CDR1 and CDR2: SGHVS and FNYEAQ. V was shortened by 5 bases and J by 3 bases, with 14 bases between the two germline ends. This sample is part of a study of cytomegalovirus exposure and HLA in healthy donors. Study results and caveats: There were several of the most significant clusters that appeared linked to common viral pathogens in a later analysis. Highest at DRB1 and lowest at HLA-C, TCR association rates differed among HLA loci in a later analysis.

PCR employed 60 Vbeta and 13 Jbeta primers. Repertoires were generated with immunoSEQ multiplex PCR, while TCRdb's copy carries only in-frame clones and drops some. The sample has approximately 150,000 clones, under 85% seen once; the top ten hold about 4%. This TCR derives from a man aged 45-65 years in good health and CMV-seropositive. Sequenced material: PBMCs. This chain joins TRBV7-6 and TRBJ2-7; D is perhaps TRBD1 (6 bases). CDR3 nucleotides: TGTGCCAGCAGCCGGACAGCAACTTACTACGAGCAGTACTTC. It translates to CASSRTATYYEQYF.